One and the same sample provided the 7 T cell receptor beta chains below, sequenced in a study of OX40 agonist ivuxolimab in advanced cancers. The assay was immunoSEQ multiplex PCR, and TCRdb's table has in-frame clones only and misses some. The table lists 55,000 to 65,000 clones, roughly 92% of them singletons, with about 19% in the top ten. Specimen: CD4+ or CD8+ T cells sorted from blood, collected in a trial of the OX40 agonist ivuxolimab. The receptors come from an adult with an advanced solid tumor such as melanoma, head and neck, liver or kidney cancer.

The chain combines TRBV5-1 with TRBJ2-1, with 13 bases lining up with TRBD2. The trim removed 5 bases at V and 8 bases at J, leaving 7 bases unmatched. Germline V CDR1 and CDR2: SGHRS, YFSETQ. CDR3 length: 15 amino acids. This chain's CDR3 is CASRNGLAGDDEQFF. The CDR3 DNA follows: TGCGCCAGCAGAAACGGACTAGCGGGGGACGATGAGCAGTTCTTC.

The genes are TRBV19 and TRBJ1-1; no reliable D call. V shed 5 bases and J shed 0 bases, with 7 bases lying between them. The CDR3 sequence is 13 residues long. The germline gives CDR1 LNHDA, CDR2 SQIVND (reference sequence). CDR3 nucleotide sequence: TGTGCCAGTAGTCGGGCAGTGAACACTGAAGCTTTCTTT. It is translated as CASSRAVNTEAFF.

The chain has TRBV6-1 and TRBJ1-5; TRBD1 matches at 9 bases. This CDR3 contains 15 residues. Germline V gene lookup returns CDR1 MNHNS and CDR2 SASEGT. J gave up 0 bases and V 5 bases, and 2 bases lay outside the gene matches. CDR3 DNA: TGTGCCAGCAGTCGGACAGGGGATAGCAATCAGCCCCAGCATTTT. Protein sequence: CASSRTGDSNQPQHF.

The rearrangement uses TRBV7-3 and TRBJ1-1; no firm D call. CDR3 length equals 14 residues. From germline, CDR1 is SGHTA and CDR2 FQGTGA. V was shortened by 0 bases and J by 1 base, with 6 bases between the two germline ends. The CDR3 DNA reads as TGTGCCAGCAGCTTAACAGGGCCGAACACTGAAGCTTTCTTT. It specifies CASSLTGPNTEAFF.

The V and J genes are TRBV6-6 and TRBJ2-3; no definite D call. The V end lost 6 bases, the J end lost 0 bases, and 10 bases lay between the germline ends. Germline loops: CDR1 MNHNY, CDR2 SVGAGI (reference sequence). The CDR3 length is 14 residues. This CDR3 is CASRKTHSTDTQYF. CDR3 sequence (DNA): TGTGCCAGCAGGAAGACTCATAGCACAGATACGCAGTATTTT.

The chain recombines TRBV6-1 with TRBJ1-5; D unresolved. CDR1 and CDR2 (germline): MNHNS, SASEGT. The CDR3 runs to 14 residues. V shed 6 bases and J shed 5 bases, with 14 bases lying between them. The CDR3 reads CASRVAGSDQPQHF. DNA for the CDR3: TGTGCCAGCAGAGTTGCGGGGTCGGATCAGCCCCAGCATTTT.

This chain links TRBV13 with TRBJ2-7, with 11 bases aligning to TRBD1. The CDR3 is made up of 16 amino acids. Germline V gives CDR1 PRHDT, CDR2 FYEKMQ (reference sequence). V trimming: 5 bases; J trimming: 6 bases; junction bases outside the gene matches: 12. The CDR3 protein is CASSPRGTGGTGEQYF. In nucleotides, the CDR3 is TGTGCCAGCAGCCCTAGGGGGACAGGGGGAACGGGCGAGCAGTACTTC.